The text below deals with one T cell receptor (beta chain). This sample was taken from a study of cytotoxic CD8 clonotypes in ibrutinib-treated CLL. Profiled with immunoSEQ multiplex PCR; TCRdb holds only in-frame clones, not every one. Of roughly 250,000 clones in the sample, 70% were seen once. The source of this sequence is a human donor with chronic lymphocytic leukemia. The sequenced sample was PBMCs, obtained after 24 months of ibrutinib treatment.

CDR3 in amino acids: CSVTGGVDRNTIYF. Here the CDR3 DNA reads TGCAGCGTAACAGGGGGAGTTGATAGAAACACCATATATTTT. The chain combines TRBV29-1 with TRBJ1-3, with 8 bases matching TRBD1. CDR1 is SQVTM and CDR2 is ANQGSEA in the germline V gene. J gave up 5 bases and V 6 bases, and 9 bases lay outside the gene matches. This CDR3 contains 14 residues.